These 7 T cell receptor beta chains originate from one sample sequenced in a study of T cell repertoires in cytomegalovirus infection. Antigens for these TCRs are unknown. TCRdb passed the reads through MiXCR, listing each CDR3 protein once. The sample lists approximately 220,000 distinct CDR3 sequences, about 38% occurring once. The sample here was CD8+ T cells from cultured PBMCs, taken from culture after CMV antigen stimulation. The receptors come from a human donor in good health (CMV status not recorded). Some clones in this sample may be carry-over from other donors' samples.

The gene calls are TRBV14 and TRBJ1-5; tentative D call: TRBD1 (5 bases). V lost 3 bases and J lost 6, with 12 bases in between. The CDR3 totals 14 residues. Germline V gene data show CDR1 as SGHDN and CDR2 as FVKESK. This chain's CDR3 is CASSHRGSGQPQHF. For the CDR3, the DNA is TGTGCCAGCAGCCACCGGGGGTCGGGTCAGCCCCAGCATTTT.

The V gene is TRBV27, the J gene TRBJ2-3; a possible D gene is TRBD2 (6 bases). V lost 5 bases and J lost 0, with 12 bases in between. This CDR3 spans 15 amino acids. CDR1 and CDR2 from the germline V gene are MNHEY and SMNVEV (reference sequence). CDR3 region: CASSGTSTSTDTQYF. CDR3 nucleotide sequence: TGTGCCAGCAGTGGAACTAGCACTAGCACAGATACGCAGTATTTT.

The V call is TRBV7-9, the J call TRBJ2-7; unclear D gene. Trimming removed 6 bases at V and 0 bases at J, with 9 bases between. The V gene's germline CDR1 is SEHNR and CDR2 FQNEAQ (reference sequence). The CDR3 totals 13 residues. DNA for the CDR3: TGTGCCAGCAGTCCCGCGGTCTCCTACGAGCAGTACTTC. Its translation: CASSPAVSYEQYF.

This sequence joins TRBV12-3 or TRBV12-4 and TRBJ2-2, with TRBD1 identical over 8 bases. The length of the CDR3 is 15 residues. V gave up 5 bases and J gave up 5 bases; unmatched junction bases: 7. The CDR3 sequence is CASSMPTGGTGELFF. The DNA for the CDR3 is TGTGCCAGCAGTATGCCCACAGGGGGTACCGGGGAGCTGTTTTTT.

In its sample, this clonotype was seen a few times. V gene TRBV27 combines with J gene TRBJ2-7, with D tentatively TRBD1 (6 bases). The CDR3 spans 15 residues. In germline, CDR1 is MNHEY, CDR2 SMNVEV (reference sequence). V lost 3 bases and J lost 1, with 13 bases in between. DNA for the CDR3: TGTGCCAGCAGTTTCGGCCTGGGGGCGTCCTACGAGCAGTACTTC. Encoded protein: CASSFGLGASYEQYF.

This clonotype was detected only a few times. CDR3 loop: CASSPPGASYEQYF. CDR3 in DNA: TGTGCCAGCAGCCCACCGGGGGCCTCCTACGAGCAGTACTTC. This sequence joins TRBV7-9 and TRBJ2-7, with D perhaps matching TRBD1 or TRBD2 (6 bases each). The CDR3 extends over 14 amino acids. CDR1 is SEHNR and CDR2 is FQNEAQ in the germline V gene (reference sequence). Between the trimmed V and J ends, which lost 5 bases and 0 bases, there was a span of 11 bases.

The table lists this clonotype with a few counts. V is TRBV20-1 and J is TRBJ2-3; TRBD1 might be the D (5 bases). The CDR3 extends over 13 amino acids. Trimming stripped 0 bases from V and 6 bases from J, with 10 bases between. CDR1 and CDR2 from the germline V gene are DFQATT and SNEGSKA (reference sequence). The CDR3 here is CSARDRGYDTQYF. CDR3 sequence (DNA): TGCAGTGCTAGAGATAGGGGTTATGATACGCAGTATTTT.